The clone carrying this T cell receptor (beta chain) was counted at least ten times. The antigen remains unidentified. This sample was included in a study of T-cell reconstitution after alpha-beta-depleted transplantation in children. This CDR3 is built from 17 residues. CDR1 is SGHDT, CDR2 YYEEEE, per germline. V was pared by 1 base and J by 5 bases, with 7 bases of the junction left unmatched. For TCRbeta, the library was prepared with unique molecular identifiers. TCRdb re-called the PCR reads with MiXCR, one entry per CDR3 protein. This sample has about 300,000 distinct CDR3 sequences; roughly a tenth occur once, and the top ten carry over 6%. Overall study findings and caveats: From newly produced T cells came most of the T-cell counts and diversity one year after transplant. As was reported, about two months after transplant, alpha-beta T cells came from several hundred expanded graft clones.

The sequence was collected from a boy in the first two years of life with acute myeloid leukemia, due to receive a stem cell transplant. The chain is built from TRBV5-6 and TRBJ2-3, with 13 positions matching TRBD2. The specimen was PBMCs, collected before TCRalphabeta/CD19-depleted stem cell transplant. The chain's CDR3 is CASSLRLAGGRGDTQYF. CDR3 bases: TGTGCCAGCAGCTTGAGACTAGCGGGGGGCCGGGGAGATACGCAGTATTTT.